This is a list of T cell receptor beta chains from one sample in a study of blood T cell repertoires in COVID-19. Profiled with immunoSEQ multiplex PCR; TCRdb holds only in-frame clones, not every one. The table includes 290,000 or so clones, approximately 92% detected once. Sequenced sample: PBMCs or T cells enriched from blood (not recorded which). The receptors originated from a woman in her 30s who had recovered from COVID-19. The CDR3 runs from the conserved cysteine through the conserved F or W. D genes are given only for firm matches. Rows give clone size only sometimes, using once, few, many, or a class for an expanded clone.

j_call: TRBJ2-3
v_call: TRBV29-1
d_call: TRBD2
clone_size: NA
cdr3_nt: TGCAGCGTGGCTCCTCGACTAGCGGGAGGCACAGATACGCAGTATTTT
cdr3_aa: CSVAPRLAGGTDTQYF

j_call: TRBJ2-5
v_call: TRBV6-1
d_call: NA
clone_size: few
cdr3_nt: TGTGCCAGCAGTGAAAGAGAGGAAGAGACCCAGTACTTC
cdr3_aa: CASSEREEETQYF

j_call: TRBJ2-1
v_call: TRBV6-2/TRBV6-3
d_call: TRBD1
clone_size: NA
cdr3_nt: TGTGCCAGCAGTTACTCGGACAGGGGAAATTACAATGAGCAGTTCTTC
cdr3_aa: CASSYSDRGNYNEQFF

j_call: TRBJ2-7
v_call: TRBV15
d_call: NA
clone_size: NA
cdr3_nt: TGTGCCACCAGCAGAGAACAGAACTCCTACGAGCAGTACTTC
cdr3_aa: CATSREQNSYEQYF

j_call: TRBJ2-1
v_call: TRBV7-2
d_call: TRBD1
clone_size: NA
cdr3_nt: TGTGCCAGCAGCTTTACAGGGGGGTACAATGAGCAGTTCTTC
cdr3_aa: CASSFTGGYNEQFF

j_call: TRBJ1-1
v_call: TRBV7-3
d_call: NA
clone_size: NA
cdr3_nt: TGTGCCAGCAGCCCCCCCAACGCAGGGTTAACTGAAGCTTTCTTT
cdr3_aa: CASSPPNAGLTEAFF

j_call: TRBJ2-7
v_call: TRBV11-2
d_call: NA
clone_size: NA
cdr3_nt: TGTGCCAGCAGCTTAGATGTGGGGCAGGGCAACGAGCAGTACTTC
cdr3_aa: CASSLDVGQGNEQYF

j_call: TRBJ2-1
v_call: TRBV7-9
d_call: NA
clone_size: NA
cdr3_nt: TGTGCCAGCAGCTTGTCCCGGGATGAGCAGTTCTTC
cdr3_aa: CASSLSRDEQFF

j_call: TRBJ1-2
v_call: TRBV7-9
d_call: NA
clone_size: few
cdr3_nt: TGTGCCAGCAGCTTACCAGGGCAGGACTATGGCTACACCTTC
cdr3_aa: CASSLPGQDYGYTF

j_call: TRBJ2-4
v_call: TRBV19
d_call: NA
clone_size: NA
cdr3_nt: TGTGCCAGTAGTAGGGCTCTCATAGCCAAAAACATTCAGTACTTC
cdr3_aa: CASSRALIAKNIQYF

j_call: TRBJ1-5
v_call: TRBV23-1
d_call: NA
clone_size: NA
cdr3_nt: TGCGCCAGCAGGGAGCGGACAGTCAATCAGCCCCAGCATTTT
cdr3_aa: CASRERTVNQPQHF

j_call: TRBJ2-3
v_call: TRBV27
d_call: NA
clone_size: NA
cdr3_nt: TGTGCCAGCAGTTTACGAGGGGGTCTCACAGATACGCAGTATTTT
cdr3_aa: CASSLRGGLTDTQYF

j_call: TRBJ2-7
v_call: TRBV28
d_call: TRBD1
clone_size: NA
cdr3_nt: TGTGCCAGCAGTTTTAGATCAGGGGGAAGGCTCGAGCAGTACTTC
cdr3_aa: CASSFRSGGRLEQYF

j_call: TRBJ2-5
v_call: TRBV4-3
d_call: TRBD2
clone_size: NA
cdr3_nt: TGCGCCAGCAGCCCAGTGACAGGGAGGATAGCGGGAGGACAAGAGACCCAGTACTTC
cdr3_aa: CASSPVTGRIAGGQETQYF

j_call: TRBJ2-1
v_call: TRBV20-1
d_call: NA
clone_size: NA
cdr3_nt: TGCAGTGCCGACACTTACAATGAGCAGTTCTTC
cdr3_aa: CSADTYNEQFF

j_call: TRBJ2-7
v_call: TRBV7-2
d_call: TRBD2
clone_size: NA
cdr3_nt: TGTGCCAGCAGCTTTAGCGGGTCCTCCTACGAGCAGTACTTC
cdr3_aa: CASSFSGSSYEQYF

j_call: TRBJ2-7
v_call: TRBV12-3/TRBV12-4
d_call: NA
clone_size: NA
cdr3_nt: TGTGCCAGCAGTTTTGGCGGCCCCTACGAGCAGTACTTC
cdr3_aa: CASSFGGPYEQYF

j_call: TRBJ2-2
v_call: TRBV30
d_call: TRBD1
clone_size: NA
cdr3_nt: TGTGCCTGGAGTGTGAGGCAGGGGGCCGGGGAGCTGTTTTTT
cdr3_aa: CAWSVRQGAGELFF

j_call: TRBJ2-7
v_call: TRBV10-3
d_call: NA
clone_size: NA
cdr3_nt: TGTGCCATCAGTGAGTCTTCGTCTCTAGGTGGGTACGAGCAGTACTTC
cdr3_aa: CAISESSSLGGYEQYF

j_call: TRBJ1-1
v_call: TRBV19
d_call: NA
clone_size: once
cdr3_nt: TGTGCCAGTAGTATGGGGGCGTTGAACACTGAAGCTTTCTTT
cdr3_aa: CASSMGALNTEAFF

j_call: TRBJ1-5
v_call: TRBV3-1/TRBV3-2
d_call: NA
clone_size: NA
cdr3_nt: TGTGCCAGCAGCCAGACTCATAGCAATCAGCCCCAGCATTTT
cdr3_aa: CASSQTHSNQPQHF

j_call: TRBJ2-1
v_call: TRBV28
d_call: TRBD2
clone_size: few
cdr3_nt: TGTGCCAGCAGTTTTCGAGCGGGGGCCTACAATGAGCAGTTCTTC
cdr3_aa: CASSFRAGAYNEQFF

j_call: TRBJ2-5
v_call: TRBV11-1
d_call: TRBD1
clone_size: NA
cdr3_nt: TGTGCCAGCAGGAGGGGGCAGGGGTCGGGCCAAGAGACCCAGTACTTC
cdr3_aa: CASRRGQGSGQETQYF

j_call: TRBJ2-2
v_call: TRBV6-5
d_call: TRBD1
clone_size: NA
cdr3_nt: TGTGCCCTTTACGTCCGGGACAGGGACACCGGGGAGCTGTTTTTT
cdr3_aa: CALYVRDRDTGELFF

j_call: TRBJ2-5
v_call: TRBV4-1
d_call: NA
clone_size: NA
cdr3_nt: TGCGCCAGCAGCCTATTTCCTTTGGCGGCTAGCGCCAAAGAGACCCAGTACTTC
cdr3_aa: CASSLFPLAASAKETQYF

j_call: TRBJ1-2
v_call: TRBV28
d_call: NA
clone_size: NA
cdr3_nt: TGTGCCAGCAGTTCGACACTTAACTATGGCTACACCTTC
cdr3_aa: CASSSTLNYGYTF

j_call: TRBJ1-5
v_call: TRBV18
d_call: NA
clone_size: NA
cdr3_nt: TGTGCCAGCTCCCGACAGGTAAATCAGCCCCAGCATTTT
cdr3_aa: CASSRQVNQPQHF

j_call: TRBJ2-1
v_call: TRBV7-3
d_call: NA
clone_size: NA
cdr3_nt: TGTGCCAGCAGCTTAAAAAGGCCGAAGGACTCCCCCCGAGATGAGCAGTTCTTC
cdr3_aa: CASSLKRPKDSPRDEQFF

j_call: TRBJ1-6
v_call: TRBV6-5
d_call: TRBD1
clone_size: NA
cdr3_nt: TGTGCCAGCAGTTCCGGACAGGGAGGTTCACCCCTCCACTTT
cdr3_aa: CASSSGQGGSPLHF

j_call: TRBJ2-3
v_call: TRBV19
d_call: NA
clone_size: NA
cdr3_nt: TGTGCCAGTAGCCCAGACACCTCAGATACGCAGTATTTT
cdr3_aa: CASSPDTSDTQYF

j_call: TRBJ1-1
v_call: TRBV2
d_call: NA
clone_size: NA
cdr3_nt: TGTGCCAGCAGTGAAGCGCTTAAGGGGCCAAAAGCTTTCTTT
cdr3_aa: CASSEALKGPKAFF

j_call: TRBJ1-1
v_call: TRBV28
d_call: TRBD1
clone_size: NA
cdr3_nt: TGTGCCAGCAGTCAACCGGGACAGGGGGCAGCAGTAGCTTTCTTT
cdr3_aa: CASSQPGQGAAVAFF

j_call: TRBJ1-5
v_call: TRBV6-2/TRBV6-3
d_call: NA
clone_size: NA
cdr3_nt: TGTGCCAGCAGTTACCCGACAGGTTCCGGAGGCAATCAGCCCCAGCATTTT
cdr3_aa: CASSYPTGSGGNQPQHF

j_call: TRBJ1-1
v_call: TRBV6-5
d_call: NA
clone_size: NA
cdr3_nt: TGTGCCAGCAGTCCCCTAGGGAGAGAAGCTTTCTTT
cdr3_aa: CASSPLGREAFF

j_call: TRBJ2-6
v_call: TRBV2
d_call: TRBD2
clone_size: NA
cdr3_nt: TGTGCCAGCACCCAGGGAGGGTCCGGGGCCAACGTCCTGACTTTC
cdr3_aa: CASTQGGSGANVLTF

j_call: TRBJ1-4
v_call: TRBV28
d_call: NA
clone_size: NA
cdr3_nt: TGTGCCAGTAGACAGCCTGCTAATGAAAAACTGTTTTTT
cdr3_aa: CASRQPANEKLFF

j_call: TRBJ2-2
v_call: TRBV7-9
d_call: TRBD2
clone_size: NA
cdr3_nt: TGTGCCAGCAGCTCCTCCGGGACTAGCGGCACCGGGGAGCTGTTTTTT
cdr3_aa: CASSSSGTSGTGELFF

j_call: TRBJ2-1
v_call: TRBV19
d_call: TRBD2
clone_size: NA
cdr3_nt: TGTGCCAGTAGTTCCCTGGGGACAGGAGGACTAGCGGGGTCCAATGAGCAGTTCTTC
cdr3_aa: CASSSLGTGGLAGSNEQFF

j_call: TRBJ2-1
v_call: TRBV29-1
d_call: NA
clone_size: NA
cdr3_nt: TGCAGCGTTGAATTGGCAGGGCCCTACAATGAGCAGTTCTTC
cdr3_aa: CSVELAGPYNEQFF

j_call: TRBJ2-7
v_call: TRBV19
d_call: TRBD2
clone_size: few
cdr3_nt: TGTGCCAGTAGGGCGGGAGTGGCTTCCTACGAGCAGTACTTC
cdr3_aa: CASRAGVASYEQYF

j_call: TRBJ2-3
v_call: TRBV2
d_call: NA
clone_size: once
cdr3_nt: TGTGCCAGCAGCCCCGGAGCGGGCACAGATACGCAGTATTTT
cdr3_aa: CASSPGAGTDTQYF

j_call: TRBJ2-7
v_call: TRBV5-8
d_call: NA
clone_size: NA
cdr3_nt: TGTGCCAGCAGCTCACCGGGGGATTCCTACGAGCAGTACTTC
cdr3_aa: CASSSPGDSYEQYF